What follows is one TCR beta chain and its context. These data come from a study of T cell responses to AZD1222 COVID-19 vaccine. Turning to the study itself: Samples with a second dose at about 4 or about 12 weeks were pooled together.

Trimming removed 2 bases at V and 10 bases at J, with 10 bases between. The CDR3 has 12 residues. The germline V gene has CDR1 SGDLS and CDR2 YYNGEE. The repertoire was sequenced with immunoSEQ multiplex PCR; TCRdb's copy has only in-frame clones and lacks some. The sample contains 56,000 or so clones, approximately 89% of which appear only once. This sequence originates from an adult in good health. The sample in question was peripheral blood, obtained on day 0 of AZD1222 vaccination. V is TRBV9 and J is TRBJ2-1, with D perhaps assigned TRBD1 or TRBD2 (5 bases each). The CDR3 protein is CASSVTRGEQFF. The CDR3 DNA reads TGTGCCAGCAGCGTTACTAGGGGCGAGCAGTTCTTC. Together with reference TRBV9 and TRBJ2-1, the CDR3 gives the full variable domain: DSGVTQTPKHLITATGQRVTLRCSPRSGDLSVYWYQQSLDQGLQFLIQYYNGEERAKGNILERFSAQQFPDLHSELNLSSLELGDSALYFCASSVTRGEQFFGPGTRLTVL.